This T cell receptor beta chain was sequenced in a study of Graves' ophthalmopathy and Graves' hyperthyroidism. Study outcomes and limitations: Blood was where most expanded thyroid clonotypes above 0.001 frequency also turned up.

V was trimmed by 5 bases and J by 4 bases, leaving 2 bases between them. Per the germline V gene, CDR1 is LNHDA and CDR2 is SQIVND (reference sequence). The CDR3 consists of 10 residues. An approximately 9.8 ml volume of fresh peripheral blood provided the PBMCs. TCR beta CDR3 amplification used RNA transcripts. An initial RT-PCR round employing HTBI primers preceded a second-round multiplex PCR. A single record per CDR3 protein comes from TCRdb applying MiXCR to the multiplex PCR reads. The sample has 740,000 or so distinct CDR3 sequences, roughly two fifths seen once. This clonotype was seen more than once but under ten times. What it binds is not known.

Sequencing was done on a sample of peripheral blood. V gene TRBV19 combines with J gene TRBJ1-2; D not resolved. This clonotype was sampled from an adult man with Graves' ophthalmopathy. CDR3 nucleotides: TGTGCCAGTAGTTCCTATGGCTACACCTTC. Translation: CASSSYGYTF.